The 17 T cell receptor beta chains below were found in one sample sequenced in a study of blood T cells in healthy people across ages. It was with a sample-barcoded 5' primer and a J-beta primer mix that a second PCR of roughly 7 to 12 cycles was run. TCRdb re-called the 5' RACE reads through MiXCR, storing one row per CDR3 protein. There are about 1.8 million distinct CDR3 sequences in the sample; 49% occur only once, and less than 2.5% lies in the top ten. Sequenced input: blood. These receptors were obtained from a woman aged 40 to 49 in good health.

The CDR3 sequence: CASSSVGQVGLNQPQHF. CDR3 coding DNA: TGTGCCAGCAGCTCGGTCGGGCAGGTGGGTCTCAATCAGCCCCAGCATTTT. This chain uses TRBV7-2 with TRBJ1-5; D not resolved. The V end lost 4 bases, the J end lost 3 bases, and 19 bases lay between the germline ends. The CDR3 runs to 17 residues. Looked up from germline, CDR1 is SGHTA and CDR2 is FQGNSA.

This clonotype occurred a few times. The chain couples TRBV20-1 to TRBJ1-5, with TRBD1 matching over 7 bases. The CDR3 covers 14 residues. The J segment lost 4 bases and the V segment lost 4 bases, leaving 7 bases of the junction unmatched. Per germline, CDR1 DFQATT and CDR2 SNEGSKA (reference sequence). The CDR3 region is CSATGQAHNQPQHF. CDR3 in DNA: TGCAGTGCTACCGGACAGGCACATAATCAGCCCCAGCATTTT.

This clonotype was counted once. For the CDR3, the DNA is TGCGCCAGCAGCTTGGCCCCTGGACAGGAAGATGGCTACACCTTC. Protein product: CASSLAPGQEDGYTF. This chain joins TRBV5-1 and TRBJ1-2; TRBD1 matches 7 bases. From germline, CDR1 is SGHRS and CDR2 YFSETQ. The CDR3 extends over 15 amino acids. V dropped 0 bases and J dropped 6; count of bases not matched to a gene: 8.

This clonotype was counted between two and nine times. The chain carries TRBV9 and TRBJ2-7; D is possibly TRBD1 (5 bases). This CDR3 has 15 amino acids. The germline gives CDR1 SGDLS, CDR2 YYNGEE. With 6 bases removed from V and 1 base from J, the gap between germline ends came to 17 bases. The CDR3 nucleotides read TGTGCCAGCACCGAAGGGGCAGGAAAGTCCTACGAGCAGTACTTC. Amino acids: CASTEGAGKSYEQYF.

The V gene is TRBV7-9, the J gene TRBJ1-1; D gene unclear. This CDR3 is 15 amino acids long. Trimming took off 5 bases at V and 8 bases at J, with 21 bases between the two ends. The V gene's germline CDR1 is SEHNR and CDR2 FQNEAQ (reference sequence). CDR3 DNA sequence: TGTGCCAGCAGCCATGACCCGGCAGGAGGTGAGGAAGCTTTCTTT. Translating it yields CASSHDPAGGEEAFF. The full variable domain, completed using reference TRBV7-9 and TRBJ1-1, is DTGVSQNPRHKITKRGQNVTFRCDPISEHNRLYWYRQTLGQGPEFLTYFQNEAQLEKSRLLSDRFSAERPKGSFSTLEIQRTEQGDSAMYLCASSHDPAGGEEAFFGQGTRLTVV.

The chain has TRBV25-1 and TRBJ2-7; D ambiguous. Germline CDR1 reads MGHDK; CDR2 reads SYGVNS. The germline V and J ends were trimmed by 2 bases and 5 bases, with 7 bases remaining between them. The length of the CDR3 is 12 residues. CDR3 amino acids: CASSETAHEQYF. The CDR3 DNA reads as TGTGCCAGCAGTGAAACGGCCCACGAGCAGTACTTC.

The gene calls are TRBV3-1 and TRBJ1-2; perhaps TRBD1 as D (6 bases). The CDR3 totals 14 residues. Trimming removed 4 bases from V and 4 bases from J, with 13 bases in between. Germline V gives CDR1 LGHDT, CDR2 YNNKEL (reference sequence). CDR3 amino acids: CASSLRTASYGYTF. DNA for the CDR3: TGTGCCAGCAGCCTCCGGACAGCCAGCTATGGCTACACCTTC. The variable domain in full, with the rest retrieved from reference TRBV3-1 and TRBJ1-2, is DTAVSQTPKYLVTQMGNDKSIKCEQNLGHDTMYWYKQDSKKFLKIMFSYNNKELIINETVPNRFSPKSPDKAHLNLHINSLELGDSAVYFCASSLRTASYGYTFGSGTRLTVV.

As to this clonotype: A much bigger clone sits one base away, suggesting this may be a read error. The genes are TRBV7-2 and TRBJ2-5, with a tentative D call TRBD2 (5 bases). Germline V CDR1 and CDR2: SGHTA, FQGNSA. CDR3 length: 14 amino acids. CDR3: CASSLGDWGEAQYF. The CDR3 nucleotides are TGTGCCAGCAGCTTAGGAGATTGGGGAGAGGCCCAGTACTTC. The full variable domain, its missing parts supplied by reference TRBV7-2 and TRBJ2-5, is GAGVSQSPSNKVTEKGKDVELRCDPISGHTALYWYRQSLGQGLEFLIYFQGNSAPDKSGLPSDRFSAERTGGSVSTLTIQRTQQEDSAVYLCASSLGDWGEAQYFGPGTRLLVL.

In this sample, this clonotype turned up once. The CDR3 region is CASRKGVYETQYF. The CDR3 bases are TGTGCCAGCAGGAAAGGGGTCTACGAGACCCAGTACTTC. The V and J genes are TRBV7-8 and TRBJ2-7; possible D gene TRBD1, 5 bases. The DNA end lines up better with TRBJ2-5; the J call may be wrong. Germline CDR1 and CDR2: SGHVS and FQNEAQ. The CDR3 length is 13 residues.

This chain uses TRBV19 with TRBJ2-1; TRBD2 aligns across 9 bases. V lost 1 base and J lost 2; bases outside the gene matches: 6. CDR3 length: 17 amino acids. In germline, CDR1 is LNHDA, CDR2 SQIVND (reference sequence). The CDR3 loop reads CASSIVGGGATYNEQFF. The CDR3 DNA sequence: TGTGCCAGTAGTATAGTGGGCGGGGGGGCTACCTACAATGAGCAGTTCTTC.

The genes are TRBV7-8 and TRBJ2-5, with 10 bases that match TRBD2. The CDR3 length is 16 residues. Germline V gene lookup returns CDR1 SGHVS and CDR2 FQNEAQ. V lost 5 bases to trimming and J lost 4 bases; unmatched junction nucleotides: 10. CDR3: CASSRGGAGGLETQYF. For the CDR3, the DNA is TGTGCCAGCAGCCGCGGCGGAGCGGGGGGGCTAGAGACCCAGTACTTC.

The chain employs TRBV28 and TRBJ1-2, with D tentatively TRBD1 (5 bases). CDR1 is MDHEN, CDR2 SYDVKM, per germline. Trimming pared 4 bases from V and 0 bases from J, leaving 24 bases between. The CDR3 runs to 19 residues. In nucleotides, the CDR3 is TGTGCCAGCAGTTCCCGGGGGGACCCGGCCTCATCAGCTAACTATGGCTACACCTTC. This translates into CASSSRGDPASSANYGYTF.

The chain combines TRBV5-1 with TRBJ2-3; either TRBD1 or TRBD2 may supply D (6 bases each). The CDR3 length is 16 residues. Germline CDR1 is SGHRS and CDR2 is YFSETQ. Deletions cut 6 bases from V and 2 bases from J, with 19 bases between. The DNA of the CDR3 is TGCGCCAGCAAGGGGCCTTCGGGGGCCCTCACAGATACGCAGTATTTT. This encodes CASKGPSGALTDTQYF.

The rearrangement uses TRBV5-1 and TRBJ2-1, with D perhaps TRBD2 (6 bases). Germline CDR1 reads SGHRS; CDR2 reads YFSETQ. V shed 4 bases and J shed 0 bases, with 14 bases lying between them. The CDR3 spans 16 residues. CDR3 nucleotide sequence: TGCGCCAGCAGCGCCCGGGACTTGAGCTCCTACAATGAGCAGTTCTTC. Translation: CASSARDLSSYNEQFF.

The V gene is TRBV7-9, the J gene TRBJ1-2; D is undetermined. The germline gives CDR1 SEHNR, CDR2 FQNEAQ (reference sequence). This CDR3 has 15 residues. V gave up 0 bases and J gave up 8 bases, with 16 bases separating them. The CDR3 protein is CASSLARGVLVGYTF. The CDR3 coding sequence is TGTGCCAGCAGCTTAGCTCGTGGCGTTTTGGTCGGCTACACCTTC.

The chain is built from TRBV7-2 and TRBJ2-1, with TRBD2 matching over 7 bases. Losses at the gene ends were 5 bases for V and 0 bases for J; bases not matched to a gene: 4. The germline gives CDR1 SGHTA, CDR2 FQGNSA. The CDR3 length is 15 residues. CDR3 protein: CASSGAGPSYNEQFF. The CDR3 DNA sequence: TGTGCCAGCAGCGGAGCGGGACCCTCCTACAATGAGCAGTTCTTC.

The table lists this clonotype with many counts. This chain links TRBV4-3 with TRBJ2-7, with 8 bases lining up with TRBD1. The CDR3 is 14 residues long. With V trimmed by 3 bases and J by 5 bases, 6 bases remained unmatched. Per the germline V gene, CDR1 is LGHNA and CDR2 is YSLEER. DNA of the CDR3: TGCGCCAGCAGCCACCACAGGGGGACGAACGAGCAGTACTTC. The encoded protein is CASSHHRGTNEQYF.